This TCR beta chain was captured in a study of blood T cell repertoires in COVID-19. Repertoires were generated with immunoSEQ multiplex PCR, while TCRdb's copy carries only in-frame clones and drops some. The sample carries under 200,000 clones, approximately 79% recorded once. This CDR3 region has 14 residues. Germline loops: CDR1 ENHRY, CDR2 SYGVKD. Trimming cost V 11 bases and J 2 bases, with 16 bases left between them. Sequencing was done on a sample of PBMCs or T cells enriched from blood (not recorded which). The TCR originated in a woman in her fifties or sixties with acute COVID-19. V is TRBV10-3 and J is TRBJ1-5, with D unresolved. The CDR3 bases are TGTGCCGTCGGAAGGGAAGCGGGCAATCAGCCCCAGCATTTT. Encoded protein: CAVGREAGNQPQHF.